This T cell receptor beta chain was captured by sequencing in a study of T cell repertoires in cytomegalovirus infection. Study details: HLA-C-restricted CMV epitopes, recently identified, and well-studied HLA-B-restricted ones were used by the study. Based on public TCR beta signatures, there were indications of CMV infection and of a matching HLA type. Study-wide results and caveats: Dominating the ex vivo response were TCR beta clonotypes that were CMV-specific and HLA-C-restricted.

Concerning this clonotype: Its antigen is unidentified.

In TCRdb, the reads were re-called with MiXCR into one record per CDR3 protein. This repertoire shows fewer than 200,000 distinct CDR3 sequences, about 20% found once; its top ten account for 25%. The receptor was derived from a human donor in good health (CMV status not recorded). Some clones in this sample may be carry-over from other donors' samples. This specimen consisted of CD8+ T cells from cultured PBMCs, obtained from culture after CMV antigen stimulation.

The DNA of the CDR3 is TGTGCCAGCAGTCAGGGGAAGTTCTACAATGAGCAGTTCTTC. Its translation: CASSQGKFYNEQFF. The chain couples TRBV12-3 or TRBV12-4 to TRBJ2-1; D possibly corresponds to TRBD1 (6 bases). This CDR3 contains 14 residues. Trimming removed 5 bases from V and 3 bases from J, with 11 bases in between.